This T cell receptor beta chain was recorded in a study of CD8+ T cells in alopecia areata. For this clone: The gene names here belong to mouse. The read ends 4 residues early relative to the CDR3; the germline J gene fills the gap.

Extraction of RNA preceded its reverse transcription into cDNA, which served as the sequencing template. Generated by immunoSEQ multiplex PCR, the TCRdb table keeps only in-frame clones and is missing some. The sample was found to contain about 300,000 clones, and every one recurs. A panel of CD4, CD8alpha, NKG2D, NKG2ACE and other markers served to sort pooled cutaneous lymph node cells. The germline V gene has CDR1 GKSSPN and CDR2 SITVG. The ends lost 0 bases at V and 4 bases at J; junction bases unmatched: 5. This CDR3 is built from 15 residues. The clonotype was recovered from a C3H/HeJ mouse with alopecia areata. For the strain, the MHC haplotype given is H2-k. Sample: CD4+ T cells sorted from a lymph node. The chain uses TRBV31 and TRBJ2-3, with 9 positions matching TRBD2. Partial CDR3 DNA: TGTGCCTGGAGTCTATGGGGGGGCGCGCCAGAA. This encodes CAWSLWGGAPE. The full CDR3 sequence reads CAWSLWGGAPETLYF.